This T cell receptor (beta chain) was sequenced during a study of technical replicates of blood from a few donors (TCRdb year 2017). This clone appeared a few times. Its binding antigen is unknown. The input lacks base qualities; no much larger clone sits a single base away. The library was built by means of the immunoSEQ multiplex PCR assay. Not all clones reach the TCRdb copy of this immuneACCESS table, which keeps in-frame sequences only. Checked studies attribute under half of the gap to unresolved V genes and leave the rest unexplained. The table for this sample lists around 17,000 clones; 82% of them were counted only once. The top ten constitute roughly a tenth of the sample. Counted from cysteine to phenylalanine, this CDR3 has 13 amino acids. CDR3 DNA is the only sequence kept; it has 39 bases, read in frame from the first base. The CDR1 and CDR2 encoded by the germline V gene (reference sequence) are MNHEY and SMNVEV. Between the V and J ends, shortened by 5 bases and 1 base respectively, the junction contains 8 bases.

The source of this sequence is a human donor in good health. Some clones in this sample may be carry-over from other donors' samples. The sample comprised PBMCs. The chain couples TRBV27 to TRBJ1-1; the D segment cannot be called with confidence. The DNA sequence is TGTGCCAGCAGTACTTTCCCGAACACTGAAGCTTTCTTT. The encoded protein is CASSTFPNTEAFF.